Listed below are T cell receptor beta chains from one sample, sequenced in a study of identical twins. TCRdb reprocessed the 5' RACE reads via MiXCR and lists one record per CDR3 protein. The repertoire consists of around 510,000 distinct CDR3 sequences, with roughly an eighth occurring once and the leading ten covering 0.98%. These data were likewise used in another study, on yellow fever vaccine responses in identical twins.

The material sequenced was CD4+ T cells sorted from blood. Receptor source: a woman under 30 in good health. Both conserved end residues are part of each CDR3.

v_call cdr3_aa
TRBV4-2 CASSQRGTSGSGEQYF
TRBV10-3 CAISESTGGYEQYF
TRBV5-1 CASSLRTSGYANTGELFF
TRBV11-2 CASSLDPSGTDTQYF
TRBV12-3/TRBV12-4 CASSLAAFRGVHEQYF
TRBV29-1 CSLLGHEQYF
TRBV3-1 CASSLRGGVRSNEQYF
TRBV14 CASSVRGTSNNEQFF
TRBV3-1 CASSQGRVGQPQHF
TRBV4-3 CASSQDGTNTGELFF
TRBV6-2/TRBV6-3 CASILTGTTYEQYF
TRBV7-8 CASSVAGTRFAGELFF
TRBV5-1 CASSLIPGQPETQYF
TRBV7-9 CASSLGLSDAGELFF
TRBV19 CASSIPAGANVLTF
TRBV18 CASTPSLTDTQYF
TRBV7-6 CASSSRGETNEQFF
TRBV20-1 CSAKRGTPLHF
TRBV20-1 CSARSRSGDTQYF
TRBV12-3/TRBV12-4 CASGQGFGIQYF
TRBV12-3/TRBV12-4 CASTKDSSYEQYF
TRBV14 CASSQVRGPTDTQYF
TRBV7-2 CASSPGVRGGRDTQYF
TRBV20-1 CSARVVSSGGTDTQYF
TRBV3-1 CASSQLNYEQYF
TRBV20-1 CSAPSGINEQYF
TRBV29-1 CSSVVRGQGNFSGANVLTF
TRBV3-1 CASSGRGWDYKNIQYF
TRBV2 CASSEAGGGTGELFF
TRBV20-1 CSARDRGAGYNEQFF
TRBV7-2 CASSFIGTSYNEQFF
TRBV7-2 CASSLGRLNEQFF
TRBV10-3 CATDPGSYEQYF
TRBV4-1 CASSDRVNNEQFF
TRBV14 CASSRKDRNYEQYF
TRBV5-1 CASSVAGHSTDTQYF
TRBV5-1 CASSSGIHEQFF
TRBV28 CASSSSGLYEQYF
TRBV29-1 CSAGDLNTEAFF
TRBV7-9 CASSSRAGELFF
TRBV12-3/TRBV12-4 CASTSHVGEAKNIQYF
TRBV10-2 CASRVTSGRPPYNEQFF
TRBV7-2 CASSLEGVGTQYF
TRBV5-1 CASEGGGGIEETQYF
TRBV5-1 CASSLADSTDTQYF
TRBV7-2 CASSRGQGSPLHF
TRBV5-1 CASSYRDRLETQYF
TRBV11-3 CASSARTSGGLNTGELFF
TRBV18 CASSLGKGRSTDTQYF
TRBV12-3/TRBV12-4 CASSSPTSASSYNEQFF
TRBV12-3/TRBV12-4 CASSLAREDEQFF
TRBV30 CAWRTSGANEQFF
TRBV9 CASSAGVGGPYEQYF
TRBV4-3 CASSQELGGLTGELFF
TRBV12-3/TRBV12-4 CASSFPAARTYEQYF
TRBV12-3/TRBV12-4 CASNTKGSGSPTQETQYF
TRBV3-1 CASSLHGSVTDTQYF
TRBV28 CASTGPNTGELFF
TRBV3-1 CASNPTYRGLAGGTDTQYF